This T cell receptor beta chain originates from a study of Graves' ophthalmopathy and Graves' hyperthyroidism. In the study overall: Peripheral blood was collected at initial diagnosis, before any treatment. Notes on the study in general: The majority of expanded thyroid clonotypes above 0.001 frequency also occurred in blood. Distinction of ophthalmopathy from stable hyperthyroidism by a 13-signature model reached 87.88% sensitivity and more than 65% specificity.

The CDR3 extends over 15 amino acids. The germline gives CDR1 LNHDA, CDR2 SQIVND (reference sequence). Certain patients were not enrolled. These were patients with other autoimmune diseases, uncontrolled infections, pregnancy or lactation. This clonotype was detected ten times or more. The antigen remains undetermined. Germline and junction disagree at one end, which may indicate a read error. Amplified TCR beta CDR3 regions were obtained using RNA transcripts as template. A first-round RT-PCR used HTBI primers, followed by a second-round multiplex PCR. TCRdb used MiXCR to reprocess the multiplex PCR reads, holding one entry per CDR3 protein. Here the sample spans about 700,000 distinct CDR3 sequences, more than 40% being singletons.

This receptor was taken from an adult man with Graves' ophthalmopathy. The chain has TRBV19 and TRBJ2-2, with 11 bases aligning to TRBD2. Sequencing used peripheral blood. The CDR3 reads CASSRGLAGTGELFF. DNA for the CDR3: TGCGCCAGCAGCCGAGGACTAGCGGGTACCGGGGAGCTGTTTTTT.